The clone carrying this T cell receptor (beta chain) was found a few times. Its antigen is unidentified. Among all donors, each was a healthy Caucasian. Template switching added a universal primer site, and cDNA bore unique molecular identifiers. One entry per CDR3 protein, called by TCRdb with MiXCR from the 5' RACE reads. The table has 500,000 to 550,000 distinct CDR3 sequences, approximately 20% seen once. This entry is derived from a study of identical twins. The CDR3 sequence is 17 residues long. After removal of 0 bases from V and 2 bases from J, the junction contained 6 bases not matched to a gene. From germline, CDR1 is SGHRS and CDR2 YFSETQ. Findings and caveats of the study: Excess low generation probability was seen in twin-shared out-of-frame alpha sequences.

The data also belong to a second study, concerning yellow fever vaccine responses in identical twins. From that report: Reportedly, the response of twins' T cells to the vaccine seemed partly convergent, partly personalized.

The chain combines TRBV5-1 with TRBJ2-7; 12 bases are a match to TRBD2. This TCR was sampled from a woman aged 18-29 years in good health. The material sequenced was CD4+ T cells sorted from blood. The CDR3 bases are TGCGCCAGCAGCTTGGGGGCACTAGCGGGAGGAGCCTACGAGCAGTACTTC. It specifies CASSLGALAGGAYEQYF. Using reference TRBV5-1 and TRBJ2-7 for the parts outside the CDR3, the full variable domain is KAGVTQTPRYLIKTRGQQVTLSCSPISGHRSVSWYQQTPGQGLQFLFEYFSETQRNKGNFPGRFSGRQFSNSRSEMNVSTLELGDSALYLCASSLGALAGGAYEQYFGPGTRLTVT.